This T cell receptor (beta chain) is drawn from a study of T cells after yellow fever vaccination. Study-wide points: Only a small proportion of the clonotypes turned up in both the CD4 and the CD8 compartments, likely arising from convergent recombination.

In the case of this clonotype: What it binds is unknown.

TCR cDNA, made by 5'RACE template switching, carried an added universal primer site and UMIs. One entry per CDR3 protein results from TCRdb running MiXCR on the 5' RACE reads. The sample comprises under 550,000 distinct CDR3 sequences, roughly 22% of which are singletons, and about 15% rests with the top ten. The germline V and J ends were trimmed by 6 bases and 3 bases, with 14 bases remaining between them. The CDR3 runs 14 residues. This chain uses TRBV12-3 or TRBV12-4 with TRBJ2-5; a weak D match, TRBD1 (6 bases). The TCR originated in a man between 18 and 29 years old who received the YFV17D yellow fever vaccine. Sample: PBMCs, taken roughly 20 days after the first yellow fever vaccination. CDR3: CASSPPHREETQYF. CDR3 sequence (DNA): TGTGCCAGCAGCCCCCCCCACAGGGAAGAGACCCAGTACTTC.